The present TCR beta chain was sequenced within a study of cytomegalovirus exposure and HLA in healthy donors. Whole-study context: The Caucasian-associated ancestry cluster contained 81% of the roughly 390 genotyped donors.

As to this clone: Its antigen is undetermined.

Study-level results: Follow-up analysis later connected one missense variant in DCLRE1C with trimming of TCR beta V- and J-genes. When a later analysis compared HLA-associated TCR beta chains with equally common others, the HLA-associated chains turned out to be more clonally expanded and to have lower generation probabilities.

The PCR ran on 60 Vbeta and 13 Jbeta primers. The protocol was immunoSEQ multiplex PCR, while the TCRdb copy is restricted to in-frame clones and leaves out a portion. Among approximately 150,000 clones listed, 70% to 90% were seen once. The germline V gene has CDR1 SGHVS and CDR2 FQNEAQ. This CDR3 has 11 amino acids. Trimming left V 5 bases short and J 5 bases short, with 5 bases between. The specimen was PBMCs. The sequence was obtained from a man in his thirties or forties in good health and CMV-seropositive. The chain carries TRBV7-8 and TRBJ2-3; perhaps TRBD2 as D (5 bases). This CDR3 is CASSGGDTQYF. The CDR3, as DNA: TGTGCCAGCAGCGGAGGAGATACGCAGTATTTT. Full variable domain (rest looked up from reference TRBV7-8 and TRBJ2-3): GAGVSQSPRYKVAKRGQDVALRCDPISGHVSLFWYQQALGQGPEFLTYFQNEAQLDKSGLPSDRFFAERPEGSVSTLKIQRTQQEDSAVYLCASSGGDTQYFGPGTRLTVL.